The 24 T cell receptor beta chains in this list originate from one sample, sequenced in a study of blood T cell repertoires in COVID-19. The data were produced by immunoSEQ multiplex PCR, yet TCRdb's version contains in-frame clones alone and is incomplete. This table holds over 200,000 clones, roughly nine tenths found once. What was sequenced was PBMCs or T cells enriched from blood (not recorded which). These receptors all stem from a woman between 45 and 60 years old in a cohort exposed to, infected with or recovered from COVID-19 (not recorded which).

The rearrangement joins TRBV30 to TRBJ1-1, with 7 bases matching TRBD1. Germline CDR1 and CDR2: GTSNPN and SVGIG (reference sequence). The CDR3 contains 18 residues. The ends lost 2 bases at V and 0 bases at J; junction bases unmatched: 15. CDR3 coding DNA: TGTGCCTGGAGTCCCAGGAACCGACAGGGATTTTTGAACACTGAAGCTTTCTTT. This gives the protein CAWSPRNRQGFLNTEAFF.

The chain recombines TRBV6-5 with TRBJ2-7; D might be TRBD1 (5 bases). CDR3 size: 15 residues. CDR1 MNHEY and CDR2 SVGAGI come from the germline V gene. Trimming cost V 6 bases and J 2 bases, with 17 bases left between them. For the CDR3, the DNA is TGTGCCAGCAGCCCCGGACAAACAAGGCCCTACGAGCAGTACTTC. Its protein product is CASSPGQTRPYEQYF.

The chain recombines TRBV11-2 with TRBJ1-6; 7 positions agree with TRBD1. Germline trimming cut 2 bases from V and 8 bases from J; bases unmatched to any gene: 12. CDR1 is SGHAT and CDR2 is FQNNGV in the germline V gene. This CDR3 has 17 amino acids. Here the CDR3 DNA reads TGTGCCAGCAGCTTATTATTGTCGGGGACAGACTATTCACCCCTCCACTTT. Its protein is CASSLLLSGTDYSPLHF.

The chain recombines TRBV4-2 with TRBJ2-5; D perhaps matches TRBD2 (6 bases). The CDR3 is 15 residues long. Per germline, CDR1 LGHNA and CDR2 YNFKEQ. The V gene lost 4 bases and the J gene lost 5 bases, with 17 bases spanning the gap. CDR3 region: CASSPGPWDLETQYF. CDR3 coding DNA: TGTGCCAGCAGCCCAGGCCCCTGGGACTTGGAGACCCAGTACTTC.

J is TRBJ2-2 and V is TRBV4-1; D is perhaps TRBD1 (6 bases). Per the germline V gene, CDR1 is MGHRA and CDR2 is YSYEKL. V lost 2 bases and J lost 1, with 11 bases in between. The CDR3 spans 16 residues. The CDR3 region has the DNA TGCGCCAGCAGCCAACCCCTCAGGGGGAACACCGGGGAGCTGTTTTTT. Amino acid sequence: CASSQPLRGNTGELFF.

The J gene is TRBJ1-1, the V gene TRBV7-3; perhaps TRBD1 as D (5 bases). The germline CDR1 and CDR2 sequences are SGHTA and FQGTGA. V gave up 4 bases and J gave up 3 bases, with 15 bases separating them. The CDR3 length is 15 residues. The CDR3 spells CASSSQSGVDTEAFF. The CDR3 bases are TGTGCCAGCAGCTCCCAATCGGGGGTAGACACTGAAGCTTTCTTT. The full variable domain, completed using reference TRBV7-3 and TRBJ1-1, is GAGVSQTPSNKVTEKGKYVELRCDPISGHTALYWYRQSLGQGPEFLIYFQGTGAADDSGLPNDRFFAVRPEGSVSTLKIQRTERGDSAVYLCASSSQSGVDTEAFFGQGTRLTVV.

The chain recombines TRBV15 with TRBJ1-4; 9 nucleotides line up with TRBD1. Germline CDR1 reads LNHNV; CDR2 reads YYDKDF (reference sequence). The V and J ends lost 5 bases and 13 bases, in that order; junction bases with no gene match: 17. The CDR3 runs to 16 residues. CDR3 nucleotides: TGTGCCACCAGCCCAACGAGACAGGGGGTTGTGGGCTTACTGTTTTTT. The encoded protein is CATSPTRQGVVGLLFF.

J is TRBJ1-1 and V is TRBV5-1, with TRBD1 matching 12 bases. V gave up 4 bases and J gave up 1 base; unmatched junction bases: 8. The CDR3 contains 17 residues. Germline CDR1 SGHRS, CDR2 YFSETQ. The CDR3 region is CASSAGTGGSKNTEAFF. The CDR3 DNA sequence: TGCGCCAGCAGCGCGGGGACAGGGGGCTCTAAGAACACTGAAGCTTTCTTT.

The chain joins TRBV3-1 (or the pseudogene TRBV3-2) to TRBJ2-1; D is unclear. Trimming removed 0 bases from V and 9 bases from J, with 12 bases in between. The CDR3 has 14 amino acids. Per germline, CDR1 LGHDT and CDR2 YNNKEL (reference sequence). The CDR3 loop reads CASSQDSIATEQFF. The CDR3 nucleotides are TGTGCCAGCAGCCAAGATTCAATAGCCACTGAGCAGTTCTTC.

The sample holds a few counts of this clone. V and J are TRBV5-1 and TRBJ2-7, with TRBD1 identical over 9 bases. V was pared by 3 bases and J by 4 bases, with 5 bases of the junction left unmatched. The CDR3 is 14 amino acids. Germline values: CDR1 SGHRS, CDR2 YFSETQ. The CDR3 DNA follows: TGCGCCAGCAGCTGGGACAGGGAGGGGTACGAGCAGTACTTC. Translating it yields CASSWDREGYEQYF.

This clone was observed a few times. This sequence joins TRBV7-9 and TRBJ2-7; 8 nucleotides line up with TRBD1. V was clipped by 1 base and J by 4 bases; unmatched bases: 9. Germline CDR1 SEHNR, CDR2 FQNEAQ (reference sequence). CDR3 length equals 16 residues. CDR3 residues: CASSLVGQGIRYEQYF. Written as DNA, the CDR3 is TGTGCCAGCAGCTTAGTAGGACAGGGTATCAGGTACGAGCAGTACTTC.

The V gene is TRBV13, the J gene TRBJ2-3; the D gene is possibly TRBD1 (5 bases). The V end lost 5 bases, the J end lost 6 bases, and 15 bases lay between the germline ends. CDR1 and CDR2 from the germline V gene are PRHDT and FYEKMQ (reference sequence). This CDR3 has 14 residues. CDR3 nucleotide sequence: TGTGCCAGCAGCCCACCCCCTAGGGGCGATACGCAGTATTTT. Encoded protein: CASSPPPRGDTQYF.

The rearrangement joins TRBV5-4 to TRBJ2-3; D ambiguous. Germline lookup yields CDR1 SGHNT and CDR2 YYREEE (reference sequence). The CDR3 is made up of 14 amino acids. V was shortened by 4 bases and J by 2 bases, with 11 bases between the two germline ends. The CDR3 coding sequence is TGTGCCAGCAGCCCCTCTTTAGACACAGATACGCAGTATTTT. Translated: CASSPSLDTDTQYF.

This clone was counted a few times. The J gene is TRBJ2-1, the V gene TRBV5-3, with TRBD1 identical over 9 bases. TRBV5-3 counts as an open reading frame of uncertain function. Trimming took 4 bases from V and 7 from J; bases not matched to a gene: 12. CDR3 length equals 16 residues. The CDR3 loop reads CARSTGDRDLLNEQFF. The CDR3 region has the DNA TGTGCCAGAAGCACTGGGGACAGGGATTTACTGAATGAGCAGTTCTTC.

V and J are TRBV19 and TRBJ2-3; D perhaps matches TRBD2 (6 bases). V was trimmed by 1 base and J by 4 bases, leaving 12 bases between them. Germline V gene lookup returns CDR1 LNHDA and CDR2 SQIVND (reference sequence). This CDR3 has 15 residues. CDR3 sequence (DNA): TGTGCCAGTAGTATAGGGGGCGGGGTGTCAGATACGCAGTATTTT. It specifies CASSIGGGVSDTQYF. The full variable domain, with the rest looked up from reference TRBV19 and TRBJ2-3, is DGGITQSPKYLFRKEGQNVTLSCEQNLNHDAMYWYRQDPGQGLRLIYYSQIVNDFQKGDIAEGYSVSREKKESFPLTVTSAQKNPTAFYLCASSIGGGVSDTQYFGPGTRLTVL.

V and J are TRBV7-9 and TRBJ1-3; a weak D match, TRBD1 (6 bases). Trimming removed 5 bases from V and 3 bases from J, with 11 bases in between. Germline V gene lookup returns CDR1 SEHNR and CDR2 FQNEAQ (reference sequence). This CDR3 comprises 14 residues. DNA of the CDR3: TGTGCCAGCAGCCAATACAGGGATGGAAACACCATATATTTT. Its translation is CASSQYRDGNTIYF.

V gene TRBV4-1 combines with J gene TRBJ2-1; TRBD2 aligns across 9 bases. Unmatched junction bases numbered 11, after V lost 3 bases and J lost 8 bases. The CDR3 extends over 16 amino acids. Looked up from germline, CDR1 is MGHRA and CDR2 is YSYEKL. DNA of the CDR3: TGCGCCAGCAGCCATACTGGCTTAGCGGGGGAGGATGAGCAGTTCTTC. This sequence encodes CASSHTGLAGEDEQFF.

A few counts support this clone. The V and J genes are TRBV19 and TRBJ1-3; 7 bases are shared with TRBD1. CDR1 and CDR2 (germline): LNHDA, SQIVND (reference sequence). CDR3 length: 16 amino acids. V lost 4 bases, J lost 0 bases, and 6 bases stayed unmatched. The CDR3 sequence: CASSTTGVVSGNTIYF. The CDR3 nucleotides read TGTGCCAGTAGTACTACAGGGGTCGTCTCTGGAAACACCATATATTTT.

This sequence joins TRBV4-3 and TRBJ1-4; 8 bases line up with TRBD1. Germline V gene data show CDR1 as LGHNA and CDR2 as YSLEER. CDR3 size: 15 residues. J was trimmed by 0 bases and V by 4 bases; bases with no gene match: 1. The DNA of the CDR3 is TGCGCCAGCAGCCCAGGGGGCTCAACTAATGAAAAACTGTTTTTT. Amino acid sequence: CASSPGGSTNEKLFF.

The chain links TRBV28 to TRBJ1-1; possibly TRBD1 for D (6 bases). V was cut by 5 bases and J by 0 bases, with 10 bases left in between. The CDR3 extends over 14 amino acids. In germline, CDR1 is MDHEN, CDR2 SYDVKM. The CDR3 DNA reads TGTGCCAGCAGTAGGACAGCTATGAACACTGAAGCTTTCTTT. Its translation is CASSRTAMNTEAFF.

The V call is TRBV18, the J call TRBJ1-2; D is unclear. Germline CDR1 is KGHSH and CDR2 is LQKENI. This CDR3 has 14 amino acids. Trimming removed 4 bases at V and 7 bases at J, with 16 bases between. The CDR3 here is CASSLRVPQAGYTF. The CDR3 DNA reads TGTGCCAGCTCACTGAGGGTCCCCCAGGCTGGCTACACCTTC.

The chain uses TRBV7-2 and TRBJ2-5; TRBD1 is a possible D gene (6 bases). V was trimmed by 2 bases and J by 1 base, leaving 14 bases between them. CDR1 is SGHTA and CDR2 is FQGNSA in the germline V gene. The CDR3 covers 16 residues. Written as DNA, the CDR3 is TGTGCCAGCAGCTTATTTGGTGGGGGCCTCCAAGAGACCCAGTACTTC. It encodes CASSLFGGGLQETQYF. The full variable domain, its missing parts supplied by reference TRBV7-2 and TRBJ2-5, is GAGVSQSPSNKVTEKGKDVELRCDPISGHTALYWYRQSLGQGLEFLIYFQGNSAPDKSGLPSDRFSAERTGGSVSTLTIQRTQQEDSAVYLCASSLFGGGLQETQYFGPGTRLLVL.

This chain connects TRBV5-1 to TRBJ2-1, with D possibly matching TRBD2 (5 bases). V lost 1 base to trimming and J lost 0 bases, with 8 bases between them. Germline-derived CDR1 and CDR2 are SGHRS and YFSETQ. The CDR3 covers 15 residues. The CDR3 reads CASSLLGSSYNEQFF. In DNA form, the CDR3 reads TGCGCCAGCAGCTTGTTGGGGAGCTCCTACAATGAGCAGTTCTTC.

The rearrangement links TRBV19 to TRBJ2-7, with D maybe TRBD1 (5 bases). The CDR3 covers 18 residues. V lost 0 bases and J lost 5, with 23 bases in between. The germline V gene has CDR1 LNHDA and CDR2 SQIVND (reference sequence). In nucleotides, the CDR3 is TGTGCCAGTAGTATAGAGGCCGGCAGTAGATGGGGCCTACACGAGCAGTACTTC. Its translation: CASSIEAGSRWGLHEQYF.